These T cell receptor beta chains were read from a single sample in a study of shared clonotypes between healthy human individuals. Using immunoSEQ multiplex PCR, the repertoire was profiled, and TCRdb retains in-frame clones only, with some absent. The data contain 1.4 million to 1.5 million clones, approximately 97% of them seen just once; the ten biggest clones take up approximately 1.1%. Sequencing was carried out using naive CD4+ T cells sorted from blood. The receptors were gathered from a man aged 25 to 40 in good health. Both conserved end residues are part of each CDR3. D genes are given only for firm matches. The size field is filled for only some rows; it gives once, few, many or a size class.

D: NA
length: 14
size: NA
J: TRBJ2-3
V: TRBV5-4
DNA: TGTGCCAGCAGCCCGGGTGGCGTAACAGATACGCAGTATTTT
CDR3: CASSPGGVTDTQYF

D: NA
length: 18
size: NA
J: TRBJ1-2
V: TRBV5-1
DNA: TGCGCCAGCAGCTTGGAAGCGGGCGGATTCCTTATTAACTATGGCTACACCTTC
CDR3: CASSLEAGGFLINYGYTF

D: TRBD2
length: 19
size: NA
J: TRBJ2-7
V: TRBV7-2
DNA: TGTGCCAGCAGCTTAGCAGGACTAGCGGGAGATTCCCCGGGTAGTCGGCAGTACTTC
CDR3: CASSLAGLAGDSPGSRQYF

D: NA
length: 15
size: NA
J: TRBJ2-7
V: TRBV4-3
DNA: TGCGCCAGCAGCCAAGATCTAGGGGGTCTCTACGAGCAGTACTTC
CDR3: CASSQDLGGLYEQYF

D: NA
length: 11
size: NA
J: TRBJ2-5
V: TRBV20-1
DNA: TGCAGTGCCCCCAAGCCACCGACCCAGTACTTC
CDR3: CSAPKPPTQYF

D: TRBD2
length: 16
size: NA
J: TRBJ2-1
V: TRBV5-4
DNA: TGTGCCAGCAGCCCACCGGGGGGGAGCTCCTACAATGAGCAGTTCTTC
CDR3: CASSPPGGSSYNEQFF

D: TRBD2
length: 16
size: once
J: TRBJ2-3
V: TRBV7-9
DNA: TGTGCCAGCAGCTTACGAGCGGGAGGGCCTGCAGATACGCAGTATTTT
CDR3: CASSLRAGGPADTQYF

D: TRBD1
length: 12
size: few
J: TRBJ2-7
V: TRBV2
DNA: TGTGCCAGCAGTGTCGACAGGGGTCGAGGCTACTTC
CDR3: CASSVDRGRGYF

D: TRBD2
length: 17
size: NA
J: TRBJ2-1
V: TRBV27
DNA: TGTGCCAGCAGTTTATATGCGACTAGCGGGAGGGTCAATGAGCAGTTCTTC
CDR3: CASSLYATSGRVNEQFF

D: NA
length: 16
size: NA
J: TRBJ1-1
V: TRBV18
DNA: TGTGCCAGCTCACCACTCCAGGGGCGGATGAACACTGAAGCTTTCTTT
CDR3: CASSPLQGRMNTEAFF

D: TRBD2
length: 14
size: NA
J: TRBJ2-7
V: TRBV7-8
DNA: TGTGCCAGCAGCTTGGGCGGGAGAGCCTACGAGCAGTACTTC
CDR3: CASSLGGRAYEQYF

D: NA
length: 17
size: NA
J: TRBJ2-5
V: TRBV11-2
DNA: TGTGCCAGCAGCCTAATAGGCATAGGACGGTACCAAGAGACCCAGTACTTC
CDR3: CASSLIGIGRYQETQYF

D: TRBD1
length: 20
size: NA
J: TRBJ2-1
V: TRBV11-3
DNA: TGTGCCAGCAGCTTAGGGGACAGGGGGGCCAACCCCACCAGATACAATGAGCAGTTCTTC
CDR3: CASSLGDRGANPTRYNEQFF

D: NA
length: 15
size: NA
J: TRBJ1-3
V: TRBV30
DNA: TGTGCCTGGAGTGGGAGGTTAACGTCTGGAAACACCATATATTTT
CDR3: CAWSGRLTSGNTIYF

D: NA
length: 13
size: NA
J: TRBJ2-5
V: TRBV5-1
DNA: TGCGCCAGCGGGGCAAGGGGGCAAGAGACCCAGTACTTC
CDR3: CASGARGQETQYF

D: NA
length: 13
size: NA
J: TRBJ2-3
V: TRBV10-3
DNA: TGTGCCTCTGCGCGAGAAGTTGTGGATACGCAGTATTTT
CDR3: CASAREVVDTQYF

D: NA
length: 13
size: once
J: TRBJ2-7
V: TRBV5-4
DNA: TGTGCCAGCAGGTACCGGGGGAAGAACGAGCAGTACTTC
CDR3: CASRYRGKNEQYF

D: NA
length: 13
size: NA
J: TRBJ2-2
V: TRBV9
DNA: TGTGCCAGCAGCGCAGGGGCGACCGGGGAGCTGTTTTTT
CDR3: CASSAGATGELFF

D: TRBD1
length: 15
size: NA
J: TRBJ2-7
V: TRBV5-1
DNA: TGCGCCAGTCGGGGACAGGGTAAAAGGACCTACGAGCAGTACTTC
CDR3: CASRGQGKRTYEQYF

D: NA
length: 19
size: NA
J: TRBJ1-5
V: TRBV4-1
DNA: TGCGCCAGCAGCCAGGGATTCCCGACGACGGGACTAAGCAATCAGCCCCAGCATTTT
CDR3: CASSQGFPTTGLSNQPQHF

D: NA
length: 16
size: once
J: TRBJ2-6
V: TRBV4-3
DNA: TGCGCCAGCAGCCAAGATCTGAGGGTGGGGGCCAACGTCCTGACTTTC
CDR3: CASSQDLRVGANVLTF

D: NA
length: 14
size: NA
J: TRBJ2-7
V: TRBV7-9
DNA: TGTGCCAGCAGCCTAGACCAGGACTCCTACGAGCAGTACTTC
CDR3: CASSLDQDSYEQYF

D: NA
length: 15
size: NA
J: TRBJ1-1
V: TRBV7-7
DNA: TGTGCTAGCAGCTTATGGGGGGGCGAGAACACTGAAGCTTTCTTT
CDR3: CASSLWGGENTEAFF

D: TRBD1
length: 11
size: NA
J: TRBJ1-2
V: TRBV2
DNA: TGTGCCAGCAGTGGGGACAGCACCTCGATCTTC
CDR3: CASSGDSTSIF